One sample yielded the 16 T cell receptor beta chains listed below, sequenced in a study of blood T cells in healthy people across ages. The authors ran a second PCR of roughly 6 to 11 cycles using a sample-barcoded 5' primer and a J-beta primer mix. TCRdb recomputed calls from the 5' RACE reads with MiXCR, one row per CDR3 protein. Among more than 650,000 distinct CDR3 sequences listed, 53% were seen once. Sequenced sample: blood. All receptors derive from a man at least 80 years old in good health.

This chain connects TRBV14 to TRBJ2-7; TRBD2 matches 11 bases. The J segment lost 12 bases and the V segment lost 2 bases, leaving 6 bases of the junction unmatched. CDR1 SGHDN and CDR2 FVKESK come from the germline V gene. This CDR3 contains 13 residues. The CDR3 protein is CASSQPSGGSRYF. Written as DNA, the CDR3 is TGTGCCAGCAGCCAACCTAGCGGGGGGAGCAGGTACTTC.

The chain links TRBV5-1 to TRBJ1-1; D uncertain. V shed 5 bases and J shed 1 base, with 9 bases lying between them. The germline gives CDR1 SGHRS, CDR2 YFSETQ. This CDR3 is built from 13 residues. The CDR3 nucleotides are TGCGCCAGCAGTTACGCAGGGAACACTGAAGCTTTCTTT. This sequence encodes CASSYAGNTEAFF.

This clonotype was counted between two and nine times. The CDR3 region is CASSWDRNTEAFF. CDR3 DNA sequence: TGCGCCAGCAGCTGGGACAGGAACACTGAAGCTTTCTTT. The chain employs TRBV5-1 and TRBJ1-1; 7 bases map to TRBD1. The CDR3 has 13 residues. V shed 3 bases, J shed 1 base, and the junction held 0 bases outside the gene matches. Germline CDR1 SGHRS, CDR2 YFSETQ.

This clonotype was detected only a few times. The chain links TRBV7-2 to TRBJ2-3; D possibly corresponds to TRBD2 (6 bases). Trimming took off 3 bases at V and 3 bases at J, with 13 bases between the two ends. The CDR3 is 15 residues long. The germline V gene has CDR1 SGHTA and CDR2 FQGNSA. The DNA for the CDR3 is TGTGCCAGCAGCTTTGGAGGGGTGGGTACAGATACGCAGTATTTT. It translates to CASSFGGVGTDTQYF.

The gene calls are TRBV6-1 and TRBJ2-6; unclear D gene. V was cut by 4 bases and J by 0 bases, with 10 bases left in between. This CDR3 region has 16 residues. Germline V gives CDR1 MNHNS, CDR2 SASEGT. The CDR3, as DNA: TGTGCCAGCAGTGCCCCGGTGCCCTCTGGGGCCAACGTCCTGACTTTC. It codes for CASSAPVPSGANVLTF.

This clonotype was detected only a few times. The chain carries TRBV20-1 and TRBJ2-7; 10 nucleotides align to TRBD2. V was clipped by 0 bases and J by 3 bases; unmatched bases: 5. The CDR3 contains 15 residues. The germline V gene has CDR1 DFQATT and CDR2 SNEGSKA (reference sequence). This CDR3 reads CSAREPSGSIYEQYF. The CDR3 nucleotides read TGCAGTGCTAGAGAACCTAGCGGGAGTATCTACGAGCAGTACTTC.

V and J are TRBV5-1 and TRBJ2-7, with TRBD2 identical over 8 bases. This CDR3 comprises 15 residues. With V trimmed by 4 bases and J by 1 base, 7 bases remained unmatched. CDR1 is SGHRS, CDR2 YFSETQ, per germline. In nucleotides, the CDR3 is TGCGCCAGCAGCCGGGAGGGTTCCATGTCCTACGAGCAGTACTTC. Amino acids: CASSREGSMSYEQYF. Using reference TRBV5-1 and TRBJ2-7 for the parts outside the CDR3, the full variable domain is KAGVTQTPRYLIKTRGQQVTLSCSPISGHRSVSWYQQTPGQGLQFLFEYFSETQRNKGNFPGRFSGRQFSNSRSEMNVSTLELGDSALYLCASSREGSMSYEQYFGPGTRLTVT.

The rearrangement links TRBV6-5 to TRBJ1-2; tentatively, D is TRBD1 (5 bases). From germline, CDR1 is MNHEY and CDR2 SVGAGI. The V gene lost 4 bases and the J gene lost 2 bases, with 8 bases spanning the gap. This CDR3 is 13 amino acids long. The CDR3 sequence: CASSLDKNYGYTF. The CDR3 DNA sequence: TGTGCCAGCAGTTTGGACAAAAACTATGGCTACACCTTC.

The J gene is TRBJ2-1, the V gene TRBV30, with D perhaps matching TRBD1 (5 bases). Trimming left V 5 bases short and J 2 bases short, with 13 bases between. The CDR3 extends over 14 amino acids. CDR1 is GTSNPN and CDR2 is SVGIG in the germline V gene (reference sequence). CDR3 loop: CAWAPGSAYNEQFF. DNA of the CDR3: TGTGCCTGGGCCCCAGGGTCGGCCTACAATGAGCAGTTCTTC.

This clonotype was found a few times. This chain connects TRBV21-1 to TRBJ2-7; TRBD1, the table's D call, lacks a check against the DNA. TRBV21-1 is labeled a pseudogene. The length of the CDR3 is 15 residues. The CDR3 region has the DNA TGTGCCAGCAGCAGCGAGGGGCAGAGCTCCTACGAGCAGTACTTC. It encodes CASSSEGQSSYEQYF.

The rearrangement uses TRBV20-1 and TRBJ2-7; D is unclear. Between the trimmed V and J ends, which lost 7 bases and 4 bases, there was a span of 8 bases. CDR3 length: 10 residues. Germline CDR1 DFQATT, CDR2 SNEGSKA (reference sequence). CDR3 nucleotide sequence: TGCAGTGTTTTCGAATACGAGCAGTACTTC. It encodes CSVFEYEQYF.

This clonotype was counted once. The CDR3 nucleotides are TGCAGCGTGGGGGGCATTCGAAACTATGGCTACACCTTC. This gives the protein CSVGGIRNYGYTF. The chain links TRBV29-1 to TRBJ1-2, with D possibly matching TRBD1 (6 bases). V lost 6 bases to trimming and J lost 2 bases, with 13 bases between them. Germline V gene sequence: CDR1 SQVTM, CDR2 ANQGSEA. The CDR3 extends over 13 amino acids.

J is TRBJ2-1 and V is TRBV28, with 8 nucleotides matching TRBD1. This CDR3 contains 14 residues. Germline lookup yields CDR1 MDHEN and CDR2 SYDVKM. Trimming cost V 7 bases and J 7 bases; bases outside gene matches: 9. The CDR3 here is CASMKDRVENEQFF. DNA for the CDR3: TGTGCCAGCATGAAGGACAGGGTGGAAAATGAGCAGTTCTTC. Supplemented by reference TRBV28 and TRBJ2-1, the full variable domain reads DVKVTQSSRYLVKRTGEKVFLECVQDMDHENMFWYRQDPGLGLRLIYFSYDVKMKEKGDIPEGYSVSREKKERFSLILESASTNQTSMYLCASMKDRVENEQFFGPGTRLTVL.

The rearrangement uses TRBV7-3 and TRBJ2-7; TRBD2 matches 9 bases. After removal of 1 base from V and 6 bases from J, the junction contained 7 bases not matched to a gene. The CDR3 has 15 amino acids. CDR1 and CDR2 (germline): SGHTA, FQGTGA. The CDR3 sequence: CASSLSPGLASEQYF. The CDR3 region has the DNA TGTGCCAGCAGCTTAAGCCCGGGACTAGCTTCCGAGCAGTACTTC.

Remarks on this clonotype: The junction does not match germline at one end; this may be a read error. The V and J genes are TRBV16 and TRBJ2-7, with a weak D call TRBD2 (5 bases). The J call may be wrong; the DNA end is better matched by TRBJ2-5. The CDR3 has 12 amino acids. Looked up from germline, CDR1 is KGHSY and CDR2 is FQNENV. Written as DNA, the CDR3 is TGTGCCATCAGCCAGACTAAAGAGACCCAGTACTTC. Its translation is CAISQTKETQYF.

This clonotype was counted a few times. The chain links TRBV6-2 or TRBV6-3 to TRBJ2-1; D is ambiguous. Germline CDR1 MNHEY, CDR2 SVGEGT. V lost 2 bases to trimming and J lost 0 bases, with 5 bases between them. The CDR3 runs 14 residues. This CDR3 reads CASSYSSSYNEQFF. In DNA form, the CDR3 reads TGTGCCAGCAGTTACAGCAGCTCCTACAATGAGCAGTTCTTC.